This TCR beta chain came from a study of cytomegalovirus exposure and HLA in healthy donors. Repertoires were generated with immunoSEQ multiplex PCR, while TCRdb's copy carries only in-frame clones and drops some. The repertoire includes about 79,000 clones, over 85% of them detected once, and 3.5% to 4% sits in the top ten. CDR1 is MNHNY, CDR2 SVGAGI, per germline (reference sequence). Trimming removed 5 bases at V and 4 bases at J, with 16 bases between. There are 15 residues in the CDR3. Turning to this clone: Its antigen is currently unknown.

Overall study results and limits: Cytomegalovirus association was assigned to under 200 TCR beta chains.

This receptor was identified in a woman in her twenties or thirties in good health and CMV-seronegative. Sequencing used PBMCs. The chain couples TRBV6-6 to TRBJ2-3, with D perhaps TRBD2 (5 bases). The CDR3: CASSPDSPRADTQYF. In nucleotides, the CDR3 is TGTGCCAGCAGTCCTGACTCTCCGCGGGCAGATACGCAGTATTTT.